A single sample is the source of the 6 T cell receptor beta chains below, sequenced in a study of cytotoxic CD8 clonotypes in ibrutinib-treated CLL. Produced via immunoSEQ multiplex PCR; TCRdb's table is partial and in-frame only. The table records about 140,000 clones, more than 70% of them present only once. The sequenced sample was PBMCs, obtained after 36 months of ibrutinib treatment. These receptors were obtained from a human donor with chronic lymphocytic leukemia.

J is TRBJ1-2 and V is TRBV10-3, with 7 bases fitting TRBD1. The CDR3 runs 13 residues. Germline-derived CDR1 and CDR2 are ENHRY and SYGVKD. Trimming removed 8 bases from V and 3 bases from J; junction bases left unmatched: 6. CDR3 region: CAIGDRADYGYTF. The CDR3, as DNA: TGTGCCATCGGAGACAGGGCTGACTATGGCTACACCTTC.

The V and J genes are TRBV7-9 and TRBJ2-7; D call uncertain. CDR1 SEHNR and CDR2 FQNEAQ come from the germline V gene (reference sequence). Trimming removed 7 bases from V and 0 bases from J, with 4 bases in between. The CDR3 consists of 11 residues. The CDR3 DNA follows: TGTGCCAGCACCGCCTCCTACGAGCAGTACTTC. Translating gives CASTASYEQYF. The complete variable domain, with remaining parts taken from reference TRBV7-9 and TRBJ2-7, reads DTGVSQNPRHKITKRGQNVTFRCDPISEHNRLYWYRQTLGQGPEFLTYFQNEAQLEKSRLLSDRFSAERPKGSFSTLEIQRTEQGDSAMYLCASTASYEQYFGPGTRLTVT.

This rearrangement joins TRBV15 to TRBJ2-7; 9 nucleotides agree with TRBD2. This CDR3 has 16 amino acids. V was clipped by 0 bases and J by 4 bases; unmatched bases: 7. Germline-derived CDR1 and CDR2 are LNHNV and YYDKDF (reference sequence). This CDR3 reads CATSRDVLAGGYEQYF. DNA for the CDR3: TGTGCCACCAGCAGAGATGTCCTTGCGGGAGGGTACGAGCAGTACTTC.

The chain has TRBV25-1 and TRBJ1-5; D gene uncertain. There are 17 residues in the CDR3. Germline CDR1 is MGHDK and CDR2 is SYGVNS. V gave up 1 base and J gave up 3 bases, with 16 bases separating them. The CDR3 spells CASSECMGSAHNQPQHF. CDR3 DNA sequence: TGTGCCAGCAGTGAATGCATGGGGTCGGCCCACAATCAGCCCCAGCATTTT.

The rearrangement uses TRBV9 and TRBJ2-5; 9 nucleotides align to TRBD2. The CDR3 runs 14 residues. With V trimmed by 3 bases and J by 4 bases, 4 bases remained unmatched. Looked up from germline, CDR1 is SGDLS and CDR2 is YYNGEE. The CDR3 reads CASSDLAGVETQYF. The CDR3 nucleotides read TGTGCCAGCAGCGACTTAGCGGGAGTAGAGACCCAGTACTTC.

The gene calls are TRBV19 and TRBJ1-4; 10 nucleotides line up with TRBD1. CDR3 size: 17 residues. After removal of 4 bases from V and 7 bases from J, the junction contained 12 bases not matched to a gene. In germline, CDR1 is LNHDA, CDR2 SQIVND (reference sequence). The CDR3 DNA reads TGTGCCAGTAGTACCCGCCGGGACAGGGGCATATTTGAAAAACTGTTTTTT. It specifies CASSTRRDRGIFEKLFF.